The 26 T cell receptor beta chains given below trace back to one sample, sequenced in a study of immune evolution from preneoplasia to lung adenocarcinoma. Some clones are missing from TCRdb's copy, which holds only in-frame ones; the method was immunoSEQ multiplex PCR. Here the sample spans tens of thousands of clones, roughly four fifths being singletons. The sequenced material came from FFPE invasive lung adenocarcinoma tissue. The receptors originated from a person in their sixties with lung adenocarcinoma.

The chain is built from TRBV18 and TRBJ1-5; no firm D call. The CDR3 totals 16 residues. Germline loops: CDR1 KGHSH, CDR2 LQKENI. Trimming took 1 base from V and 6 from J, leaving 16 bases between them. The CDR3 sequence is CASSPRGGMGGQPQHF. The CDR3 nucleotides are TGTGCCAGCTCACCACGCGGCGGGATGGGCGGTCAGCCCCAGCATTTT.

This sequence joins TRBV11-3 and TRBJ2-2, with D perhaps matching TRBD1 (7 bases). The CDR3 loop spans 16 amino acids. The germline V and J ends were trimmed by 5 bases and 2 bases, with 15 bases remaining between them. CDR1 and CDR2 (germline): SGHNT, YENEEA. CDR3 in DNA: TGTGCCAGCAGCCCCAGGGGGGACCAAAACACCGGGGAGCTGTTTTTT. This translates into CASSPRGDQNTGELFF.

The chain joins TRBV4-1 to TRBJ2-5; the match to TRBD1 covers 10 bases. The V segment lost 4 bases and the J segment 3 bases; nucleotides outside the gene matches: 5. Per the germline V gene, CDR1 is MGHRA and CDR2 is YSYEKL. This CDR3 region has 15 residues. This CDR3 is CASSPGQGGKETQYF. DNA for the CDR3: TGCGCCAGCAGCCCCGGACAGGGGGGAAAAGAGACCCAGTACTTC.

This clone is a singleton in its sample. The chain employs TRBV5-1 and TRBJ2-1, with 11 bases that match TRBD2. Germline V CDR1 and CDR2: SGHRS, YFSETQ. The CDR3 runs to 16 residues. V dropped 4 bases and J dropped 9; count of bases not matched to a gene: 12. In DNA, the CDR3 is TGCGCCAGCAGCCAAGGTCTTCCGGGACTAGCGGCTGAGCAGTTCTTC. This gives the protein CASSQGLPGLAAEQFF.

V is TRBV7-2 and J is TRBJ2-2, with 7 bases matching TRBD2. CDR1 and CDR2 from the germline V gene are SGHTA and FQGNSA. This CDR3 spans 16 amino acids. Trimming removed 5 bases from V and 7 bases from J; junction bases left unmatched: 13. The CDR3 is CASSPRDSGLLGELFF. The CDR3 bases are TGTGCCAGCAGCCCCCGTGATAGCGGGTTGCTCGGGGAGCTGTTTTTT. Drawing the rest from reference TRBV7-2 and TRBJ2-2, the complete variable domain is GAGVSQSPSNKVTEKGKDVELRCDPISGHTALYWYRQSLGQGLEFLIYFQGNSAPDKSGLPSDRFSAERTGGSVSTLTIQRTQQEDSAVYLCASSPRDSGLLGELFFGEGSRLTVL.

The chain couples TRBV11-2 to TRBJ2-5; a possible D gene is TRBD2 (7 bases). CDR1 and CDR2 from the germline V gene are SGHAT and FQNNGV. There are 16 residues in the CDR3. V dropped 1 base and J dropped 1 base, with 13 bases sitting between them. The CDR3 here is CASSLGRGGGQETQYF. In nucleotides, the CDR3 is TGTGCCAGCAGCTTAGGCCGGGGAGGGGGCCAAGAGACCCAGTACTTC.

The CDR3 DNA follows: TGTGCCAGCAGCTTGGACCCAACCCGCATCCAAGAGACCCAGTACTTC. Translated, it gives CASSLDPTRIQETQYF. The chain recombines TRBV5-4 with TRBJ2-5, with D unclear. This CDR3 comprises 16 residues. V was pared by 0 bases and J by 1 base, with 13 bases between. Germline V lookup: CDR1 SGHNT, CDR2 YYREEE (reference sequence).

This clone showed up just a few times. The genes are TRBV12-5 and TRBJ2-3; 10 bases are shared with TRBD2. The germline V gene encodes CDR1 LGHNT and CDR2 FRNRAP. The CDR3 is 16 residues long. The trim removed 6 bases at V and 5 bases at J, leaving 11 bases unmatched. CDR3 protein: CASGNLAGVKRDTQYF. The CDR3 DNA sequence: TGTGCTAGTGGGAATCTAGCGGGAGTAAAGAGAGATACGCAGTATTTT.

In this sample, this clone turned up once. CDR3 loop: CAWSTNSGGQQFF. The DNA of the CDR3 is TGTGCCTGGAGTACTAATAGCGGGGGGCAGCAGTTCTTC. The chain couples TRBV30 to TRBJ2-1; TRBD2 matches 10 bases. V dropped 2 bases and J dropped 11; count of bases not matched to a gene: 6. Germline loops: CDR1 GTSNPN, CDR2 SVGIG (reference sequence). CDR3 length: 13 residues.

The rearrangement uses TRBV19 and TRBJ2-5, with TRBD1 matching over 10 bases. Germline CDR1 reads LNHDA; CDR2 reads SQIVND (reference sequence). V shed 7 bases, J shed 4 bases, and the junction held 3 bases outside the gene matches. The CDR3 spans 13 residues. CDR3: CASTDRGRETQYF. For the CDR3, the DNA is TGTGCCAGTACCGACAGGGGGCGAGAGACCCAGTACTTC.

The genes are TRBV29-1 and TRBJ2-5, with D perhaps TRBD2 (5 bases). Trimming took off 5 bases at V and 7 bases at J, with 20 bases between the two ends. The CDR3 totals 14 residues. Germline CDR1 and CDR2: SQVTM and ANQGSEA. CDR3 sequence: CSVSLSADRGTQYF. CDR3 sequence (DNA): TGCAGCGTTTCTCTTTCGGCTGACCGGGGGACCCAGTACTTC.

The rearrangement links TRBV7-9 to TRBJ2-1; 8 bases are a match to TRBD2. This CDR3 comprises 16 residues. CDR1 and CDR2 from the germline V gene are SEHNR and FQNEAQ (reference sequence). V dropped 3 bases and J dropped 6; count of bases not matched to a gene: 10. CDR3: CASSFVPGLVANEQFF. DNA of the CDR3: TGTGCCAGCAGCTTTGTTCCGGGACTAGTGGCCAATGAGCAGTTCTTC. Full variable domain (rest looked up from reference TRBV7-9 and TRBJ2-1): DTGVSQNPRHKITKRGQNVTFRCDPISEHNRLYWYRQTLGQGPEFLTYFQNEAQLEKSRLLSDRFSAERPKGSFSTLEIQRTEQGDSAMYLCASSFVPGLVANEQFFGPGTRLTVL.

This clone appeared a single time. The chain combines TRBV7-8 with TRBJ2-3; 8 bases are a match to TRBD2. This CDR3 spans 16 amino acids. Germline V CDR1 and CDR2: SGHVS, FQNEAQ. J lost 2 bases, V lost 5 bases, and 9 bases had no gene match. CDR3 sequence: CASSEAASGLTDTQYF. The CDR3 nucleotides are TGTGCCAGCAGCGAAGCGGCTAGCGGGCTCACAGATACGCAGTATTTT.

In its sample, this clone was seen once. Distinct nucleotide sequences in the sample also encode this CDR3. In nucleotides, the CDR3 is TGCAGCGTTGCAGGGGACAGCCGAGAAACCCAGTACTTC. Translated: CSVAGDSRETQYF. This rearrangement joins TRBV29-1 to TRBJ2-5; 7 bases are shared with TRBD1. This CDR3 comprises 13 residues. CDR1 SQVTM and CDR2 ANQGSEA come from the germline V gene. V lost 4 bases to trimming and J lost 8 bases; unmatched junction nucleotides: 10.

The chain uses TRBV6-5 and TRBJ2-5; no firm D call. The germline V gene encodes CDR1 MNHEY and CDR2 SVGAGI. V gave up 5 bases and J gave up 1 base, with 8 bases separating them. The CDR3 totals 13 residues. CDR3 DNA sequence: TGTGCCAGCAGTCCCCGAGCCCAAGAGACCCAGTACTTC. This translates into CASSPRAQETQYF.

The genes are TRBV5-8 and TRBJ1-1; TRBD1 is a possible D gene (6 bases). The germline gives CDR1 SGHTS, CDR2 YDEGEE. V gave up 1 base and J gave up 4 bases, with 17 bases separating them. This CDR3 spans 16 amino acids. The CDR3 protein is CASSLFGRGGGTEAFF. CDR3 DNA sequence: TGTGCCAGCAGCTTGTTTGGTAGGGGGGGCGGCACTGAAGCTTTCTTT.

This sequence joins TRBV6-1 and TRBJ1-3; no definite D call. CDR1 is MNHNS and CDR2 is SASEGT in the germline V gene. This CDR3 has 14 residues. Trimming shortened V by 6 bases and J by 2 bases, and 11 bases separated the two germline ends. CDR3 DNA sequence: TGTGCCAGCAGGCGGGGTGACCCTGGAAACACCATATATTTT. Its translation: CASRRGDPGNTIYF.

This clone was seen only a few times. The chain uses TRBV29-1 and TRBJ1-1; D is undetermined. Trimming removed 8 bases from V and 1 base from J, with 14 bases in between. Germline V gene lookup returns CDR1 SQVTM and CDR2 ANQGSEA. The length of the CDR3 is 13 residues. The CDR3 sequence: CSFSQLENTEAFF. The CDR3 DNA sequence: TGCAGCTTCAGTCAGCTTGAGAACACTGAAGCTTTCTTT.

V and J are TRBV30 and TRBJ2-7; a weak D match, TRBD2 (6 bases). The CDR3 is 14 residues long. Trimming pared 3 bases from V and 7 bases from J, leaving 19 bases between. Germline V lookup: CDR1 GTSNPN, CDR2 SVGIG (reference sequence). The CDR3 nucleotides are TGTGCCTGGAGACCGGGACTTTTGCGTGTGGAGCAGTACTTC. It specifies CAWRPGLLRVEQYF.

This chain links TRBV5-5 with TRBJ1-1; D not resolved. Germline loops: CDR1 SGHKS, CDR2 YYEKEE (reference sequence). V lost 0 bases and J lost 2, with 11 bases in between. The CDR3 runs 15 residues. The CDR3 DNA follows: TGTGCCAGCAGCTTGGACGTGAACTCCAACACTGAAGCTTTCTTT. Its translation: CASSLDVNSNTEAFF.

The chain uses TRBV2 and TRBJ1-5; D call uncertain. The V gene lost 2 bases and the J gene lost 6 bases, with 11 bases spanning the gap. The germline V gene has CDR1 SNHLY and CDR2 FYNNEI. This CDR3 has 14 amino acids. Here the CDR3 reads CASSEWASFQPQHF. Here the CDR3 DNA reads TGTGCCAGCAGTGAATGGGCCTCTTTTCAGCCCCAGCATTTT. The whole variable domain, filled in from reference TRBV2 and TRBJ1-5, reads EPEVTQTPSHQVTQMGQEVILRCVPISNHLYFYWYRQILGQKVEFLVSFYNNEISEKSEIFDDQFSVERPDGSNFTLKIRSTKLEDSAMYFCASSEWASFQPQHFGDGTRLSIL.

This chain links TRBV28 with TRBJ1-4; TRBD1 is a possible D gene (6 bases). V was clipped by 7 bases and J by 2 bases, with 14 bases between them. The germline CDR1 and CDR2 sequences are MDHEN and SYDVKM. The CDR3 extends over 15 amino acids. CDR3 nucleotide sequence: TGTGCCAGCACCATAGGGGGGGTTACTAATGAAAAACTGTTTTTT. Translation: CASTIGGVTNEKLFF.

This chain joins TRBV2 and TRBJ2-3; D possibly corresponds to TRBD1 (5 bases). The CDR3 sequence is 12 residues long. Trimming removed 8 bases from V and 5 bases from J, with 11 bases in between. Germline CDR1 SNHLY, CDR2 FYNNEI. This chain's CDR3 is CASGATGDTQYF. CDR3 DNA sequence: TGTGCCAGCGGGGCAACCGGAGATACGCAGTATTTT.

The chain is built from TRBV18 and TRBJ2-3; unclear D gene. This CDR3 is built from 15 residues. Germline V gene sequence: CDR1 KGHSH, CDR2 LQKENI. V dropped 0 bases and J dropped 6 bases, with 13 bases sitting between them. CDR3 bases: TGTGCCAGCTCACCACCTAGCTCCGGCTCGGATACGCAGTATTTT. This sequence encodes CASSPPSSGSDTQYF.

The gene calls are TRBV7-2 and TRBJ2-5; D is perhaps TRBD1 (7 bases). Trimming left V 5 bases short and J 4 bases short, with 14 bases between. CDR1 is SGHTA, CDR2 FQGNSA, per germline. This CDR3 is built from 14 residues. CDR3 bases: TGTGCCAGCAGCACATACAGGGGAGGAGAGACCCAGTACTTC. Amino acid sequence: CASSTYRGGETQYF.

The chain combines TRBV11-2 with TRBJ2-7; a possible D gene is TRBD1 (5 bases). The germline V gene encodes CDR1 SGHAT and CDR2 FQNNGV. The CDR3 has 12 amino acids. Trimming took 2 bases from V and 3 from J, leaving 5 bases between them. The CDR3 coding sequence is TGTGCCAGCAGCTTAAGGGGCTACGAGCAGTACTTC. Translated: CASSLRGYEQYF. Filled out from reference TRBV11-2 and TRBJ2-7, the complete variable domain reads EAGVAQSPRYKIIEKRQSVAFWCNPISGHATLYWYQQILGQGPKLLIQFQNNGVVDDSQLPKDRFSAERLKGVDSTLKIQPAKLEDSAVYLCASSLRGYEQYFGPGTRLTVT.